What follows describes a single TCR beta chain. No antigen is known for it. This CDR3 comprises 15 residues. Trimming pared 7 bases from V and 6 bases from J, leaving 22 bases between. Per germline, CDR1 SQVTM and CDR2 ANQGSEA. The sample comes from a study of vaccination and CD4 T cells after COVID-19. About the study: All convalescent patients were nasal swab PCR positive for SARS-CoV-2; several had mild and one severe disease.

Sequencing of the DNA from cultured CD4+ T cells was carried out with the Oncomine TCR Beta short-read assay. From CD4+ T cells that had been cultured, genomic DNA was extracted. TCRdb used MiXCR to reprocess the PCR reads, holding one entry per CDR3 protein. This table has some 11,000 distinct CDR3 sequences, more than 65% appearing once. Sample treatment: 10-day PBMC culture with coronavirus spike peptide pools or control peptides (ViraFEST assay). Negative-selection isolation of CD4+ T cells was performed after around eleven days of culture. The sequencing input was CD4+ T cells from blood, cultured in vitro. The chain couples TRBV29-1 to TRBJ2-1, with D perhaps TRBD1 or TRBD2 (5 bases each). This receptor was taken from a human donor who had recovered from COVID-19. The CDR3 here is CSAVVGTSVTNEQFF. CDR3 DNA: TGCAGCGCTGTGGTTGGGACGTCGGTCACCAATGAGCAGTTCTTC.